This T cell receptor (beta chain) was sequenced for a study of OX40 agonist ivuxolimab in advanced cancers. V shed 4 bases and J 8 bases; nucleotides not matched to a gene: 11. The germline V gene encodes CDR1 SGHDT and CDR2 YYEEEE. This CDR3 has 15 amino acids. Assay used: immunoSEQ multiplex PCR; TCRdb lists only in-frame clones, some missing. The table shows tens of thousands of clones, with about 83% occurring only once. The receptor comes from an adult with an advanced solid tumor such as melanoma, head and neck, liver or kidney cancer. Sequences were derived from CD4+ or CD8+ T cells sorted from blood, sampled in a trial of the OX40 agonist ivuxolimab. The gene calls are TRBV5-6 and TRBJ2-3; TRBD1 agrees at 9 bases. The DNA for the CDR3 is TGTGCCAGCAGCCCGGACAGGGGTCGTGGTGGTACGCAGTATTTT. Translating it yields CASSPDRGRGGTQYF.